This TCR beta chain was sequenced during a study of blood T cell repertoires in COVID-19. Looking at the study overall: Material from acute and convalescent COVID-19 was sourced from the United States, Italy and Spain. T cells, B-cell-depleted T cells, or PBMCs provided the cDNA or gDNA that served as material.

Original methodology: Estimated nucleated cell counts came from reference gene primer amplification. The repertoire was sequenced with immunoSEQ multiplex PCR; TCRdb's copy has only in-frame clones and lacks some. The DNA gave D and trimming, while V, J and clone size come from that table. Seen here are more than 200,000 clones, approximately 83% observed once, and the top ten hold 2% to 3%. The CDR3 runs 15 residues. J gave up 5 bases and V 5 bases, and 10 bases lay outside the gene matches. Germline CDR1 and CDR2: LNHDA and SQIVND (reference sequence). The clonotype comes from a middle-aged woman with active or convalescent COVID-19. This chain links TRBV19 with TRBJ2-7; TRBD2 aligns across 9 bases. Sequenced: peripheral blood. The CDR3 loop reads CASSLLAGVSDEQYF. The CDR3 DNA reads TGTGCCAGTAGTCTATTAGCGGGAGTCTCTGACGAGCAGTACTTC. Using reference TRBV19 and TRBJ2-7 for the parts outside the CDR3, the full variable domain is DGGITQSPKYLFRKEGQNVTLSCEQNLNHDAMYWYRQDPGQGLRLIYYSQIVNDFQKGDIAEGYSVSREKKESFPLTVTSAQKNPTAFYLCASSLLAGVSDEQYFGPGTRLTVT.